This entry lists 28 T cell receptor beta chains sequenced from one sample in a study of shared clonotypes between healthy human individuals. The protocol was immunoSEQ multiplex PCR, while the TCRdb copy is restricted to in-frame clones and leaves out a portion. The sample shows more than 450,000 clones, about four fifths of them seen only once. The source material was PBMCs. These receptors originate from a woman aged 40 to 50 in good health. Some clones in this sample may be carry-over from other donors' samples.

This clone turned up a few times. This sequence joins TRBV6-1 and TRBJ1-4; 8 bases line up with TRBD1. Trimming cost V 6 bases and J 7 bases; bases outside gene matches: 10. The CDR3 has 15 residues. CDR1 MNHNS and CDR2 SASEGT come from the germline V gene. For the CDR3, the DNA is TGTGCCAGCAGCCTCTCCCGACAGGGGAGTGAAAAACTGTTTTTT. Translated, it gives CASSLSRQGSEKLFF.

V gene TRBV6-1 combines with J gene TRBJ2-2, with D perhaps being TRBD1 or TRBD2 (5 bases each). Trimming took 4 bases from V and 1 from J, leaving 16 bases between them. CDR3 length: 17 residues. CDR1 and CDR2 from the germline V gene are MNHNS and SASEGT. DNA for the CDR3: TGTGCCAGCAGTGGTAACCCCGGGGCGCGGAACACCGGGGAGCTGTTTTTT. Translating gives CASSGNPGARNTGELFF.

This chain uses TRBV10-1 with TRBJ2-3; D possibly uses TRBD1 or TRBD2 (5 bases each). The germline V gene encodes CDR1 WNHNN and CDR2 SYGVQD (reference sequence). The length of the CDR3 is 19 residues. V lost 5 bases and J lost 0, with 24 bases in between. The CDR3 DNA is TGCGCCAGCAGTTTCCTCAGGGACGTTTACCCAACTAGCACAGATACGCAGTATTTT. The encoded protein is CASSFLRDVYPTSTDTQYF.

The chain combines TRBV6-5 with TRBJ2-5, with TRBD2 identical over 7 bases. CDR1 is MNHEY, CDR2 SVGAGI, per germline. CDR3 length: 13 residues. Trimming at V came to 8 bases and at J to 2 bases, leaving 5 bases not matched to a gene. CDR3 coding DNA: TGTGCCAGCGGGAGGGACGAGCAAGAGACCCAGTACTTC. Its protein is CASGRDEQETQYF.

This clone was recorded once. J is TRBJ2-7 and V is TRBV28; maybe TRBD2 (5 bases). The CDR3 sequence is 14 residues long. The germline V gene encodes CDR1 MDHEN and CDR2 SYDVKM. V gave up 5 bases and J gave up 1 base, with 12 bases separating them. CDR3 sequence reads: CASSETMASYEQYF. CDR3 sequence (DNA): TGTGCCAGCAGTGAGACTATGGCATCCTACGAGCAGTACTTC.

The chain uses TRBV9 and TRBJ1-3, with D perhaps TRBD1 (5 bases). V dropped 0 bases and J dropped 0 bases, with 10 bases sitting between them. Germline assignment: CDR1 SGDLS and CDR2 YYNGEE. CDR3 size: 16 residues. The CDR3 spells CASSVAWGGSGNTIYF. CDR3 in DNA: TGTGCCAGCAGCGTAGCGTGGGGGGGCTCTGGAAACACCATATATTTT.

CDR3 coding DNA: TGCAGCGTGACATGGACAACTTCCTACGAGCAGTACTTC. Amino acid sequence: CSVTWTTSYEQYF. This chain connects TRBV29-1 to TRBJ2-7; D may be TRBD1 (5 bases). In germline, CDR1 is SQVTM, CDR2 ANQGSEA. V lost 6 bases and J 1 base, leaving 13 bases between the germline ends. The CDR3 spans 13 residues.

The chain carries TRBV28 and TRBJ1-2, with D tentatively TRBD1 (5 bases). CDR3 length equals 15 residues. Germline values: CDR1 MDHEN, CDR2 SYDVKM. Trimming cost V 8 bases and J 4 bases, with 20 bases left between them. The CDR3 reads CASLSPGVPSYGYTF. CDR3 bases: TGTGCCAGCCTATCCCCGGGGGTACCCAGCTATGGCTACACCTTC.

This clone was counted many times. This chain's CDR3 is CASRQDPYEQYF. The CDR3 DNA sequence: TGCGCCAGCCGACAGGATCCCTACGAGCAGTACTTC. The V call is TRBV5-1, the J call TRBJ2-7, with TRBD1 as a possible D gene (6 bases). Deletions cut 7 bases from V and 2 bases from J, with 10 bases between. CDR1 and CDR2 from the germline V gene are SGHRS and YFSETQ. CDR3 length equals 12 residues.

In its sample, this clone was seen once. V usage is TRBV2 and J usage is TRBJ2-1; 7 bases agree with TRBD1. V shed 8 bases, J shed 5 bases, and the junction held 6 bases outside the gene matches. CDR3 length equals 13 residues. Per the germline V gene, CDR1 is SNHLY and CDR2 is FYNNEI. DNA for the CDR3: TGTGCCAGCTCCCGGGACAGAGACAATGAGCAGTTCTTC. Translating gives CASSRDRDNEQFF. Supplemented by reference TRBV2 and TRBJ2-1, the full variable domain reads EPEVTQTPSHQVTQMGQEVILRCVPISNHLYFYWYRQILGQKVEFLVSFYNNEISEKSEIFDDQFSVERPDGSNFTLKIRSTKLEDSAMYFCASSRDRDNEQFFGPGTRLTVL.

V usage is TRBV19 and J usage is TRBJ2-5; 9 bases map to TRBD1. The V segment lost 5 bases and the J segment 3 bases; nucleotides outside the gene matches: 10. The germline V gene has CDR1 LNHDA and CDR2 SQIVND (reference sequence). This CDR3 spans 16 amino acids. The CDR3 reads CASSSGPTGGEETQYF. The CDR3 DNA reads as TGTGCCAGTAGTTCGGGGCCGACAGGGGGGGAAGAGACCCAGTACTTC.

The CDR3 here is CASSGQGYSPLHF. The CDR3 region has the DNA TGTGCCAGCAGCGGACAGGGATATTCACCCCTCCACTTT. The J gene is TRBJ1-6, the V gene TRBV28, with 8 bases lining up with TRBD1. Germline-derived CDR1 and CDR2 are MDHEN and SYDVKM. The CDR3 has 13 residues. V trimming: 6 bases; J trimming: 8 bases; junction bases outside the gene matches: 3.

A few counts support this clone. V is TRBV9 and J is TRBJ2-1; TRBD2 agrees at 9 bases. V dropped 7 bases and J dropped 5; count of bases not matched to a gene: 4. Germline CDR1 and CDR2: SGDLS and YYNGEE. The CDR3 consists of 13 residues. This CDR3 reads CASLQRGDNEQFF. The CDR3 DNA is TGTGCCAGCTTGCAGCGGGGGGACAATGAGCAGTTCTTC.

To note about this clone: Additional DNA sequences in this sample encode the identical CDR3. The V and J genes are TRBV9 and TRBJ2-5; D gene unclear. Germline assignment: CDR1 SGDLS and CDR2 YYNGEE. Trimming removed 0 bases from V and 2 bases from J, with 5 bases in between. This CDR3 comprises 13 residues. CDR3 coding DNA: TGTGCCAGCAGCGTAGGACCACAAGAGACCCAGTACTTC. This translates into CASSVGPQETQYF.

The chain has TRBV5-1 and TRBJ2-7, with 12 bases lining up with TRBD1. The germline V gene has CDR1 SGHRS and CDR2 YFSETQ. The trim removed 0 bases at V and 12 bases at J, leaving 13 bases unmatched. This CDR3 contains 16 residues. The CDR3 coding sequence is TGCGCCAGCAGCTTGGAGGTAGGGACAGGGGGCGAACCTAGGTACTTC. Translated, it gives CASSLEVGTGGEPRYF.

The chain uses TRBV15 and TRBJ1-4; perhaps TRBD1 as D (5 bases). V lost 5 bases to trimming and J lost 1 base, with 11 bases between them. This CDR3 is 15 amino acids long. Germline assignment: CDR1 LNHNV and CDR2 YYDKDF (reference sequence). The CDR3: CATSRGGITNEKLFF. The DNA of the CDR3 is TGTGCCACCAGCCGCGGGGGGATAACTAATGAAAAACTGTTTTTT.

CDR3 nucleotides: TGTGCCACCAGCAGAGGACAGGGGAGCGCAGATACGCAGTATTTT. Translating it yields CATSRGQGSADTQYF. This sequence joins TRBV15 and TRBJ2-3; 8 bases fit TRBD1. CDR3 length: 15 residues. V lost 1 base, J lost 4 bases, and 4 bases stayed unmatched. In germline, CDR1 is LNHNV, CDR2 YYDKDF (reference sequence). Full variable domain (remainder filled in from reference TRBV15 and TRBJ2-3): DAMVIQNPRYQVTQFGKPVTLSCSQTLNHNVMYWYQQKSSQAPKLLFHYYDKDFNNEADTPDNFQSRRPNTSFCFLDIRSPGLGDTAMYLCATSRGQGSADTQYFGPGTRLTVL.

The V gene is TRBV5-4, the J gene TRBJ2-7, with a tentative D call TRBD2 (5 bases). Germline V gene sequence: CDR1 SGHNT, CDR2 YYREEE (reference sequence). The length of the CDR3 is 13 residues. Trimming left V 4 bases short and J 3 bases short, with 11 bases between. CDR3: CASSPLGGYEQYF. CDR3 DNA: TGTGCCAGCAGCCCACTAGGCGGCTACGAGCAGTACTTC.

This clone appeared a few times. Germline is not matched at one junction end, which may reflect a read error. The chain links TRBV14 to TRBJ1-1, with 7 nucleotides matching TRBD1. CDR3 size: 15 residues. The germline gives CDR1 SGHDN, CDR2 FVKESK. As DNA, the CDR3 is TGTGCCAGCAGCCCATACAACAGGGGAGTCTTTTCGGCTTCCTTT. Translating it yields CASSPYNRGVFSASF.

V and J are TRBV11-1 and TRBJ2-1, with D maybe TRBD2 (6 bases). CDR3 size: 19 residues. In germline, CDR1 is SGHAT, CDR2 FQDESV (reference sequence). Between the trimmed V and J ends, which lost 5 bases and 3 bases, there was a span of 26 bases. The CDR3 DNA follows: TGTGCCAGCAGCCCCGGGACCCAAGGACTATCCTACCGCTACAATGAGCAGTTCTTC. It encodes CASSPGTQGLSYRYNEQFF.

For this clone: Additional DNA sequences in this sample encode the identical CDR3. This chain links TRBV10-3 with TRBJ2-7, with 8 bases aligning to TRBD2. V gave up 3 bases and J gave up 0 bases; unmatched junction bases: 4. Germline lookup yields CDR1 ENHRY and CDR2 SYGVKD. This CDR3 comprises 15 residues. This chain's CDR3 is CAISEGAGASYEQYF. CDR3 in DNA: TGTGCCATCAGTGAAGGAGCGGGAGCCTCCTACGAGCAGTACTTC.

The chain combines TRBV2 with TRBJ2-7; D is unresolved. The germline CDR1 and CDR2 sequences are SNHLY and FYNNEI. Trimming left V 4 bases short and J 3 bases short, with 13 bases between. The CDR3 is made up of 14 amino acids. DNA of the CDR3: TGTGCCAGCAGTGGCTATGGCAGTGGCTACGAGCAGTACTTC. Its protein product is CASSGYGSGYEQYF.

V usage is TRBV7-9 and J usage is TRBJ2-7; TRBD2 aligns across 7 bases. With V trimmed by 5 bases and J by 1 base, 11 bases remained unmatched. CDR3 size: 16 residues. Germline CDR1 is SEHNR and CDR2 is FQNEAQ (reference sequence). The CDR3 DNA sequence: TGTGCCAGCAGCCTCTTGGGAGGGGCGGCGTCCTACGAGCAGTACTTC. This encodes CASSLLGGAASYEQYF. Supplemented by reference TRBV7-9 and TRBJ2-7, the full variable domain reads DTGVSQNPRHKITKRGQNVTFRCDPISEHNRLYWYRQTLGQGPEFLTYFQNEAQLEKSRLLSDRFSAERPKGSFSTLEIQRTEQGDSAMYLCASSLLGGAASYEQYFGPGTRLTVT.

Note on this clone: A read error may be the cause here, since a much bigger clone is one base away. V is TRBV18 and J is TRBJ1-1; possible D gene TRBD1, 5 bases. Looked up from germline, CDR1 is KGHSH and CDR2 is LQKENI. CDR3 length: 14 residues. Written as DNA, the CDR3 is TGTGCCAGCCCACCGACTTGGGGCAACACTGAAGCTTTCTTT. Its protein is CASPPTWGNTEAFF.

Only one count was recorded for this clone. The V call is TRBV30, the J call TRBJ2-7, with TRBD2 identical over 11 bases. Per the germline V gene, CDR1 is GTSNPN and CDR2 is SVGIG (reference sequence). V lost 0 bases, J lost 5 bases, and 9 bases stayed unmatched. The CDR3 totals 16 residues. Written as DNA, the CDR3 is TGTGCCTGGAGTGTAGGTGCTAGCGGGAGGTGGGACGAGCAGTACTTC. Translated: CAWSVGASGRWDEQYF.

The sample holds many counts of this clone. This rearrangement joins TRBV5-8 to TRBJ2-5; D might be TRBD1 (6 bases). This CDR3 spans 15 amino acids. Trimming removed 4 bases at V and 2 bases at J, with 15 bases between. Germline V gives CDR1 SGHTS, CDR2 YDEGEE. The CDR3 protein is CASSPRGRGQETQYF. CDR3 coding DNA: TGTGCCAGCAGCCCCCGTGGAAGGGGGCAAGAGACCCAGTACTTC. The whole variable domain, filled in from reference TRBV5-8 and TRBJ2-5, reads EAGVTQSPTHLIKTRGQQATLRCSPISGHTSVYWYQQALGLGLQFLLWYDEGEERNRGNFPPRFSGRQFPNYSSELNVNALELEDSALYLCASSPRGRGQETQYFGPGTRLLVL.

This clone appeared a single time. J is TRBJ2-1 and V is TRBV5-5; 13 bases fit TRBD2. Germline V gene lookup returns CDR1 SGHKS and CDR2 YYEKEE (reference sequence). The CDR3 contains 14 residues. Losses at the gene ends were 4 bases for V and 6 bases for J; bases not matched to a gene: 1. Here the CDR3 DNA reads TGTGCCAGCAGCGGGACTAGCGGGATCAATGAGCAGTTCTTC. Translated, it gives CASSGTSGINEQFF. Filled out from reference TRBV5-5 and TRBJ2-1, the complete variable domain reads DAGVTQSPTHLIKTRGQQVTLRCSPISGHKSVSWYQQVLGQGPQFIFQYYEKEERGRGNFPDRFSARQFPNYSSELNVNALLLGDSALYLCASSGTSGINEQFFGPGTRLTVL.

The CDR3 region is CASTPFSGSGNTIYF. DNA for the CDR3: TGTGCCAGCACCCCTTTCTCGGGCTCTGGAAACACCATATATTTT. The chain links TRBV28 to TRBJ1-3, with D uncertain. The CDR3 is 15 residues long. The V end was cut by 7 bases, the J end by 0 bases, with 13 bases between. CDR1 MDHEN and CDR2 SYDVKM come from the germline V gene.